This entry lists 9 T cell receptor beta chains sequenced from one sample in a study of blood T cells in healthy people across ages. A second PCR, run for roughly 7 to 12 cycles, used a sample-barcoded 5' primer plus a J-beta primer mix. Each CDR3 protein is one row after TCRdb ran MiXCR on the 5' RACE reads. The table has 950,000 to 1,200,000 distinct CDR3 sequences, roughly two fifths seen once; the top ten hold around 13%. The sample was blood. Every receptor here comes from a young man in good health.

The genes are TRBV7-9 and TRBJ1-1, with a tentative D call TRBD1 (5 bases). Trimming removed 1 base from V and 3 bases from J, with 12 bases in between. This CDR3 region has 15 residues. Germline-derived CDR1 and CDR2 are SEHNR and FQNEAQ (reference sequence). The CDR3 DNA is TGTGCCAGCAGCTTAGGCGCGGGCAGGGACACTGAAGCTTTCTTT. Its protein product is CASSLGAGRDTEAFF. Together with reference TRBV7-9 and TRBJ1-1, the CDR3 gives the full variable domain: DTGVSQNPRHKITKRGQNVTFRCDPISEHNRLYWYRQTLGQGPEFLTYFQNEAQLEKSRLLSDRFSAERPKGSFSTLEIQRTEQGDSAMYLCASSLGAGRDTEAFFGQGTRLTVV.

The chain joins TRBV12-3 or TRBV12-4 to TRBJ1-5; the D gene is possibly TRBD1 (5 bases). V was clipped by 6 bases and J by 4 bases, with 16 bases between them. The CDR3 spans 15 residues. For the CDR3, the DNA is TGTGCCAGCAGCCCCGACAGTTTCCTTAATCAGCCCCAGCATTTT. It translates to CASSPDSFLNQPQHF.

J is TRBJ2-3 and V is TRBV2; possibly TRBD1 or TRBD2 for D (6 bases each). The CDR3 runs 14 residues. Trimming shortened V by 6 bases and J by 1 base, and 11 bases separated the two germline ends. CDR1 and CDR2 (germline): SNHLY, FYNNEI. Here the CDR3 reads CASREGHRTDTQYF. Here the CDR3 DNA reads TGTGCCAGCAGGGAGGGACACCGCACAGATACGCAGTATTTT.

The chain combines TRBV29-1 with TRBJ1-3, with D maybe TRBD1 (6 bases). Germline V gives CDR1 SQVTM, CDR2 ANQGSEA. V was cut by 3 bases and J by 6 bases, with 12 bases left in between. This CDR3 is built from 13 residues. CDR3 protein: CSVDRGDANTIYF. As DNA, the CDR3 is TGCAGCGTTGATAGGGGGGACGCAAACACCATATATTTT. Combining the CDR3 with reference TRBV29-1 and TRBJ1-3 gives the whole variable domain SAVISQKPSRDICQRGTSLTIQCQVDSQVTMMFWYRQQPGQSLTLIATANQGSEATYESGFVIDKFPISRPNLTFSTLTVSNMSPEDSSIYLCSVDRGDANTIYFGEGSWLTVV.

The rearrangement links TRBV4-2 to TRBJ2-1, with 10 bases lining up with TRBD2. J gave up 9 bases and V 1 base, and 9 bases lay outside the gene matches. Germline assignment: CDR1 LGHNA and CDR2 YNFKEQ. CDR3 length equals 16 residues. CDR3 residues: CASSQVEAGGPTEQFF. The CDR3 bases are TGTGCCAGCAGCCAAGTGGAAGCGGGGGGGCCGACTGAGCAGTTCTTC.

V usage is TRBV20-1 and J usage is TRBJ1-2, with 7 bases lining up with TRBD1. V dropped 3 bases and J dropped 6; count of bases not matched to a gene: 7. Germline CDR1 and CDR2: DFQATT and SNEGSKA (reference sequence). The CDR3 is 13 residues long. CDR3: CSARPGGLHGYTF. The CDR3 DNA follows: TGCAGTGCTAGGCCAGGGGGGCTGCATGGCTACACCTTC.

The sample holds a few counts of this clonotype. The chain is built from TRBV9 and TRBJ2-1; possibly TRBD1 or TRBD2 for D (5 bases each). The CDR3 runs 15 residues. The germline CDR1 and CDR2 sequences are SGDLS and YYNGEE. V lost 4 bases and J 2 bases, leaving 13 bases between the germline ends. The CDR3 nucleotides are TGTGCCAGCAGCTCGAAAGGGGACCCCTACAATGAGCAGTTCTTC. This codes for CASSSKGDPYNEQFF.

This clonotype was seen only a few times. CDR3 residues: CASSQGSKENIQYF. Here the CDR3 DNA reads TGCGCCAGCAGCCAAGGGTCGAAGGAAAACATTCAGTACTTC. J is TRBJ2-4 and V is TRBV5-1; D not resolved. CDR3 length: 14 amino acids. Germline CDR1 reads SGHRS; CDR2 reads YFSETQ. Trimming pared 4 bases from V and 5 bases from J, leaving 13 bases between.

The chain recombines TRBV2 with TRBJ2-1, with unresolved D. Germline CDR1 SNHLY, CDR2 FYNNEI. V dropped 0 bases and J dropped 9 bases, with 9 bases sitting between them. The CDR3 spans 13 residues. CDR3 sequence: CASSEAGWTEQFF. The CDR3 DNA follows: TGTGCCAGCAGTGAAGCCGGTTGGACTGAGCAGTTCTTC.